Listed below are T cell receptor beta chains from one sample, sequenced in a study of T-cell memory formation after mild COVID-19. One entry per CDR3 protein results from TCRdb running MiXCR on the 5' RACE reads. Of hundreds of thousands of distinct CDR3 sequences listed, approximately 27% were seen once; the top ten hold approximately 12%. Sequencing input: PBMCs or a T cell subset sorted from them (not recorded which). The origin of the receptors is an adult woman who had mild COVID-19 (a few samples of this study predate the infection). Cell type and time point are not known. The CDR3 runs from the conserved cysteine through the conserved F or W. The order of the fields is V gene, clone size, J gene, D gene, CDR3 DNA, CDR3 protein. The D gene is left open where the match is weak. Clone size is not always given. Where it is, it says once, few, many or a class for expanded clones.

TRBV20-1	.	TRBJ2-2	TRBD2	TGCAGTGCTCCACACCGGGACTACCCCGGGGAGCTGTTTTTT	CSAPHRDYPGELFF
TRBV9	few	TRBJ1-5	TRBD1	TGTGCCAGCAGCGTAGGAGGGACAGCTAATCAGCCCCAGCATTTT	CASSVGGTANQPQHF
TRBV30	few	TRBJ2-7	TRBD1	TGTGCCTGGAGCCCCGGACAGGGTGAAGAGCAGTACTTC	CAWSPGQGEEQYF
TRBV20-1	.	TRBJ1-5	.	TGCAGTGCTAGAGATTCGGAACAGCCCCAGCATTTT	CSARDSEQPQHF
TRBV6-1	.	TRBJ2-1	.	TGTGCCAGCAGTGAAGAGGGAAAAACAGGGCTGGGGGACAATGAGCAGTTCTTC	CASSEEGKTGLGDNEQFF
TRBV5-1	few	TRBJ2-5	.	TGCGCCAGCAGCGGGACAAAGGGGACCCAGTACTTC	CASSGTKGTQYF
TRBV4-1	many	TRBJ1-2	.	TGCGCCAGCAGCCAAGAGGTAGGGGACCTGTTCGCTGGCTACACCTTC	CASSQEVGDLFAGYTF
TRBV7-9	.	TRBJ1-2	TRBD1	TGTGCCAGCAGCTCCCCGGACAGGGCACGCGGCTACACCTTC	CASSSPDRARGYTF
TRBV19	.	TRBJ2-6	.	TGTGCCAGTAGTATTAGGCTGGCGTCTGGGGCCAACGTCCTGACTTTC	CASSIRLASGANVLTF
TRBV7-8	many	TRBJ2-3	TRBD2	TGTGCCAGCAGCTTAGTGCCGCCCGGGGGGGCTGACACAGATACGCAGTATTTT	CASSLVPPGGADTDTQYF
TRBV5-1	few	TRBJ2-7	.	TGCGCCAGCAGCTTGAGGCCGGAGGGGGACGAGCAGTACTTC	CASSLRPEGDEQYF
TRBV5-1	few	TRBJ2-6	.	TGCGCCAGCGCCCGCGAAATAGGTTCCGGGGCCAACGTCCTGACTTTC	CASAREIGSGANVLTF
TRBV11-3	.	TRBJ2-7	TRBD1	TGTGCCAGCGGAAGGGGACAGGGTTCCTACGAGCAGTACTTC	CASGRGQGSYEQYF
TRBV27	many	TRBJ2-7	.	TGTGCCAGCAGTTTGAGCTTGGGGCTCGTCTACGAGCAGTACTTC	CASSLSLGLVYEQYF
TRBV20-1	few	TRBJ2-3	.	TGCAGTGCTAGAGACATAGGGACCCCCACAGATACGCAGTATTTT	CSARDIGTPTDTQYF
TRBV2	.	TRBJ2-3	.	TGTGCCAGCAGTGATCTTTTAAGGTTCACAGATACGCAGTATTTT	CASSDLLRFTDTQYF
TRBV6-2/TRBV6-3	few	TRBJ2-7	.	TGTGCCAGCAGTTACCTGGCCTACGAGCAGTACTTC	CASSYLAYEQYF
TRBV7-2	once	TRBJ2-7	TRBD1	TGTGCCAGCAGGGTAGGGGGCGGGTCCCCCTCCTACGAGCAGTACTTC	CASRVGGGSPSYEQYF
TRBV29-1	once	TRBJ2-1	TRBD1	TGCAGCGTCCAGGGACAGGGGGTTGATGAGCAGTTCTTC	CSVQGQGVDEQFF
TRBV20-1	.	TRBJ2-1	.	TGCAGTGCTAGAGATGGGGGGCCCCCACAGTTCTTC	CSARDGGPPQFF
TRBV19	.	TRBJ2-1	.	TGTGCCAGTAGTATCGGGAACAATGAGCAGTTCTTC	CASSIGNNEQFF
TRBV12-3/TRBV12-4	.	TRBJ1-2	.	TGTGCCAGCACCCAGGCCGGGTATGGCTACACCTTC	CASTQAGYGYTF
TRBV19	.	TRBJ2-4	.	TGTGCCAGTAGTATAGATGGGTCAGGGTATTGGGACATTCAGTACTTC	CASSIDGSGYWDIQYF
TRBV11-2	.	TRBJ2-3	.	TGTGCCAGCAGCCAACTCGTAGCGTTTAGCACAGATACGCAGTATTTT	CASSQLVAFSTDTQYF
TRBV5-1	.	TRBJ2-7	TRBD1	TGCGCCAGCAGCTTGCGTGACAGGGGTTCCGAGCAGTACTTC	CASSLRDRGSEQYF
TRBV5-6	.	TRBJ2-5	TRBD2	TGTGCCAGCAGCTTGGAACTAGCGGGGGTCCCTGACCAGTACTTC	CASSLELAGVPDQYF
TRBV28	once	TRBJ2-4	TRBD1	TGTGCCAGCAGTCACCGGGACAGGGCTTACTCCATTCAGTACTTC	CASSHRDRAYSIQYF
TRBV20-1	.	TRBJ1-3	.	TGCAGTGCCCCGGGGGGGACATCCTCTGGAAACACCATATATTTT	CSAPGGTSSGNTIYF
TRBV18	few	TRBJ2-5	.	TGTGCCAGCTCACCTCAGTCGGCGGAGACCCAGTACTTC	CASSPQSAETQYF
TRBV7-7	once	TRBJ2-7	.	TGTGCCAGCAGCCCCCCCTCGGGCCACGAGCAGTACTTC	CASSPPSGHEQYF
TRBV19	.	TRBJ1-5	.	TGTGCCAGTACCATTATAGCGGGTAGCAATCAGCCCCAGCATTTT	CASTIIAGSNQPQHF
TRBV29-1	few	TRBJ1-1	.	TGCAGCGTTGAAGGGGGTCTTGGAGGGGGCACTGAAGCTTTCTTT	CSVEGGLGGGTEAFF
TRBV5-1	.	TRBJ2-5	.	TGCGCCAGCAGCTTTAGGGAAGAGACCCAGTACTTC	CASSFREETQYF
TRBV7-8	.	TRBJ2-5	.	TGTGCCAGCAGCCCCTCCGCGGAGGCAAAGACCCAGTACTTC	CASSPSAEAKTQYF
TRBV7-2	.	TRBJ2-2	.	TGTGCCAGCAGCTTTACGGGGGAGACCGGGGAGCTGTTTTTT	CASSFTGETGELFF
TRBV11-3	.	TRBJ2-3	TRBD2	TGTGCCAGCAAATCCGTCGCGTGGCGGGAGACAGATACGCAGTATTTT	CASKSVAWRETDTQYF
TRBV20-1	few	TRBJ1-6	.	TGCAGTGCTAGAGGTCGGGGTTTCCCCTATAATTCACCCCTCCACTTT	CSARGRGFPYNSPLHF
TRBV5-6	.	TRBJ1-1	TRBD1	TGTGCCAGCAGCCGACTGGACAGGGGGCTGAACACTGAAGCTTTCTTT	CASSRLDRGLNTEAFF
TRBV10-3	.	TRBJ2-5	.	TGTGCCATGACTCGGACAGTCGGCGAGACCCAGTACTTC	CAMTRTVGETQYF
TRBV27	few	TRBJ2-1	TRBD2	TGTGCCAGCAGTTTGGGGCTAGCGGGAGGGTCGAACAATGAGCAGTTCTTC	CASSLGLAGGSNNEQFF
TRBV7-2	.	TRBJ2-5	.	TGTGCCAGCAGCTTATATGGAGGAGAGACCCAGTACTTC	CASSLYGGETQYF
TRBV30	few	TRBJ2-5	TRBD1	TGTGCCTGGAGCAGGGACAGTGTCCAAGAGACCCAGTACTTC	CAWSRDSVQETQYF
TRBV20-1	few	TRBJ2-7	TRBD1	TGCAGTGCTAGGAATAGGGACAGGAGCTCCTACGAGCAGTACTTC	CSARNRDRSSYEQYF
TRBV28	.	TRBJ2-2	.	TGTGCCAGCAGGCCGCAGCAAGAGAACACCGGGGAGCTGTTTTTT	CASRPQQENTGELFF
TRBV6-5	.	TRBJ2-3	TRBD2	TGTGCCAGCAGCACCCAAGGGACGGGGGGGACAGATACGCAGTATTTT	CASSTQGTGGTDTQYF
TRBV12-3/TRBV12-4	.	TRBJ1-4	.	TGTGCCAGCAGTCCCCGGGGGGGGCTAACTAATGAAAAACTGTTTTTT	CASSPRGGLTNEKLFF
TRBV12-3/TRBV12-4	few	TRBJ2-7	.	TGTGCCAGCAGTACCGCAGGGGGGTCCGAGCAGTACTTC	CASSTAGGSEQYF
TRBV6-5	.	TRBJ2-1	.	TGTGCCAGCACCACAGGTAGACACCTCTACAATGAGCAGTTCTTC	CASTTGRHLYNEQFF